The text below deals with one T cell receptor beta chain. This sample was taken from a study of shared clonotypes between healthy human individuals. Germline CDR1 MDHEN, CDR2 SYDVKM. V was trimmed by 5 bases and J by 4 bases, leaving 15 bases between them. CDR3 length equals 14 residues. The protocol was immunoSEQ multiplex PCR, while the TCRdb copy is restricted to in-frame clones and leaves out a portion. The sample has 550,000 to 750,000 clones; roughly 96% are singletons. CD45RO-negative, CCR7-selected cells formed the naive CD8 fraction, which excluded terminally differentiated effector memory CD45RA+ cells.

The V call is TRBV28, the J call TRBJ2-7, with a possible D match to TRBD2 (6 bases). The specimen sequenced was naive CD8+ T cells sorted from blood. The sequence came from a woman in her twenties or thirties in good health. The CDR3 loop is CASSPRGDPYEQYF. The CDR3 coding sequence is TGTGCCAGCAGTCCCCGCGGGGACCCTTACGAGCAGTACTTC.